This T cell receptor (beta chain) was recorded in a study of tumor-infiltrating lymphocytes in localized non-small cell lung cancer (dated by TCRdb to the early 2020s). Describing the broader study: Several histologies were represented in the cohort, which also included both smokers and never-smokers as well as patients whose samples were collected after neoadjuvant chemotherapy. Each patient contributed resected tumor tissue and uninvolved lung tissue from the same patient, described as non-adjacent to the tumor. TCR sequencing was one of several integrated assays, alongside flow cytometry, multiplex immunofluorescence, RNA-seq, exome sequencing and proteomics, applied to the same patients. In total, the ICON cohort consisted of 150 surgical patients with localized non-small cell lung cancer who had their tumors resected. A total of under 65 patients were part of the paired comparison of immunoSEQ T-cell fraction between tumor and uninvolved lung.

To note about this clone: Its antigen remains undetermined. Base-call qualities are not available, and no considerably larger clone is one nucleotide away.

CDR1 LGHNT and CDR2 FRNRAP are derived from the germline V gene. A distance of 9 bases separates the germline ends of V and J, which lose 3 bases and 2 bases respectively. The CDR3 numbers 14 residues from cysteine through phenylalanine. Only CDR3 DNA remains: 42 bases, in frame from the first base. ICON enrollment began in early 2016, and the last patient was enrolled in 2018. A subcohort of 76 patients provided fresh tumor and matched uninvolved tissue for in-depth immune analyses, with TCR sequencing among those analyses. DNA for TCR sequencing was isolated from bulk tissue, and no cell sorting was done. The paper's findings and limits, for the study overall: Because different assays used different pieces of the same tissue, technical variation could not be distinguished from intratumor heterogeneity. Since assay coverage differed from patient to patient depending on how much tissue was available, TCR sequencing was done for only a subset of the cohort. Recurrence-free survival showed no association with tumor T-cell fraction from TCR sequencing (p = 0.61). TCR-derived T-cell fraction did not differ between the flow cytometry-defined immunotypes IM1 (good prognosis) and IM2 (poor prognosis). TCRbeta sequencing supported higher T cell infiltration in tumors than in uninvolved lung tissue, consistent with immunofluorescence CD3 counts.

The immunoSEQ assay used for TCR sequencing gave the T-cell fraction in both tumor and uninvolved lung tissue. On the authors' methods: For survival analysis, patients were divided into high (upper tertile) and low (lower two tertiles) T-cell fraction groups, which were compared by log-rank test. Paired tumor versus uninvolved lung differences in T-cell fraction were tested with a signed-rank test. Imported from immuneACCESS, the table was reduced by TCRdb to in-frame sequences with V and J called. These copies leave out some clones; in studies compared against another copy, an unresolved V gene accounts for under half, and the cause of the remainder is not known. The DNA gave D and trimming, while V, J and clone size come from that table. This sample comprises around 13,000 clones, about four fifths of them detected only once. Clones ranked in the top ten supply around 12% of the sample.

This TCR was sampled from a human donor with non-small cell lung cancer. Sequenced input: lung tumor tissue. The rearrangement joined TRBV12-5 to TRBJ2-3, and perhaps TRBD1 as D gene, on 6 matching bases. The nucleotide sequence is TGTGCTAGTGGTTTAGGACAGACCACAGATACGCAGTATTTT. The translation is CASGLGQTTDTQYF.